This TCR beta chain appears in the sequencing data of a study of blood T cell repertoires in COVID-19. About the study: The study drew acute and convalescent COVID-19 samples from the United States, Italy and Spain.

Seattle patient enrollment occurred during active infection, with longitudinal follow-up thereafter. Authors' methods: Cell counts per sample came from amplifying reference gene primers. Sequencing was performed with immunoSEQ multiplex PCR; in TCRdb, only in-frame clones are kept and a portion is missing. The DNA gave D and trimming, while V, J and clone size come from that table. Here the sample spans roughly 70,000 clones, roughly 88% being singletons. CDR1 and CDR2 from the germline V gene are SQVTM and ANQGSEA. V was pared by 3 bases and J by 3 bases, with 3 bases of the junction left unmatched. The CDR3 runs 13 residues.

The receptor comes from a man aged 50 or older with COVID-19, enrolled during active disease. The chain combines TRBV29-1 with TRBJ1-2; 8 nucleotides agree with TRBD1. Sequences were obtained from peripheral blood. CDR3 protein: CSVEDRVDYGYTF. DNA of the CDR3: TGCAGCGTTGAGGACAGGGTGGACTATGGCTACACCTTC.